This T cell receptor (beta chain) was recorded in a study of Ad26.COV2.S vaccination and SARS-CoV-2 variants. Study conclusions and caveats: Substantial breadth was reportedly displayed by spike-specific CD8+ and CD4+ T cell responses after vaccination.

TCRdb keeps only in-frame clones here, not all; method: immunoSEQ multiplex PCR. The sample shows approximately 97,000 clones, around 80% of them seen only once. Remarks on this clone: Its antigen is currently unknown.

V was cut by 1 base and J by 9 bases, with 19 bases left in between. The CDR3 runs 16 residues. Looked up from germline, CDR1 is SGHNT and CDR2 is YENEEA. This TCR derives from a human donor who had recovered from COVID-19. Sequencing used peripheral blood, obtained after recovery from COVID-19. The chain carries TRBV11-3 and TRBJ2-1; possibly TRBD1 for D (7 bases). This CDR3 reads CASSLGLGGGRGEQFF. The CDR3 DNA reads TGTGCCAGCAGCTTAGGGCTAGGGGGCGGGCGGGGTGAGCAGTTCTTC.